These 9 T cell receptor beta chains originate from one sample sequenced in a study of blood T cell repertoires in COVID-19. Sequenced by immunoSEQ multiplex PCR; TCRdb stores in-frame clones only, minus some. The sample holds about 150,000 clones; 81% are singletons and the top ten take roughly 8.8%. The specimen sequenced was peripheral blood. The receptors shown here come from a human donor with acute or convalescent COVID-19. The donor label of this sample is uncertain.

This chain connects TRBV24-1 to TRBJ2-1; 12 bases align to TRBD2. Germline trimming cut 3 bases from V and 7 bases from J; bases unmatched to any gene: 9. The CDR3 has 17 amino acids. Germline CDR1 KGHDR, CDR2 SFDVKD. The chain's CDR3 is CATSDPGTSGGRNEQFF. In DNA, the CDR3 is TGTGCCACCAGTGATCCGGGTACTAGCGGGGGGAGGAATGAGCAGTTCTTC.

V is TRBV27 and J is TRBJ1-1, with D possibly being TRBD1 (6 bases). CDR3 length: 15 residues. Trimming left V 6 bases short and J 0 bases short, with 14 bases between. The V gene's germline CDR1 is MNHEY and CDR2 SMNVEV (reference sequence). Here the CDR3 reads CASRDDRKMNTEAFF. CDR3 DNA: TGTGCCAGCAGGGATGACAGGAAGATGAACACTGAAGCTTTCTTT.

The V gene is TRBV5-5, the J gene TRBJ1-6; TRBD1 matches 7 bases. The CDR3 length is 15 residues. Losses at the gene ends were 2 bases for V and 7 bases for J; bases not matched to a gene: 6. Germline V gene data show CDR1 as SGHKS and CDR2 as YYEKEE (reference sequence). The CDR3 DNA reads TGTGCCAGCAGCTTTAGCACAGGGGAAAATTCACCCCTCCACTTT. It is translated as CASSFSTGENSPLHF. Looking up the rest from reference TRBV5-5 and TRBJ1-6 gives the full variable domain: DAGVTQSPTHLIKTRGQQVTLRCSPISGHKSVSWYQQVLGQGPQFIFQYYEKEERGRGNFPDRFSARQFPNYSSELNVNALLLGDSALYLCASSFSTGENSPLHFGNGTRLTVT.

CDR3 region: CASSPTLAGEDTQYF. CDR3 nucleotide sequence: TGTGCCAGCAGCCCTACTCTAGCGGGGGAAGATACGCAGTATTTT. The genes are TRBV3-1 (or the pseudogene TRBV3-2) and TRBJ2-3, with 10 positions matching TRBD2. CDR1 is LGHDT, CDR2 YNNKEL, per germline (reference sequence). The CDR3 is 15 residues long. V lost 4 bases to trimming and J lost 5 bases; unmatched junction nucleotides: 6.

J is TRBJ2-5 and V is TRBV19; maybe TRBD2 (5 bases). The CDR3 spans 13 residues. Trimming shortened V by 4 bases and J by 0 bases, and 6 bases separated the two germline ends. In germline, CDR1 is LNHDA, CDR2 SQIVND (reference sequence). The CDR3 loop is CASSKRYQETQYF. The CDR3 DNA follows: TGTGCCAGTAGTAAGCGGTACCAAGAGACCCAGTACTTC.

This chain links TRBV13 with TRBJ1-6, with D possibly being TRBD1 (5 bases). CDR1 is PRHDT, CDR2 FYEKMQ, per germline (reference sequence). Deletions cut 5 bases from V and 7 bases from J, with 12 bases between. This CDR3 region has 14 residues. As DNA, the CDR3 is TGTGCCAGCAGCGCCCTCCAGGGAAATTCACCCCTCCACTTT. Amino acid sequence: CASSALQGNSPLHF. The whole variable domain, remainder taken from reference TRBV13 and TRBJ1-6, is AAGVIQSPRHLIKEKRETATLKCYPIPRHDTVYWYQQGPGQDPQFLISFYEKMQSDKGSIPDRFSAQQFSDYHSELNMSSLELGDSALYFCASSALQGNSPLHFGNGTRLTVT.

The CDR3 region has the DNA TGCGCCAGCAGCTTAACCGGAGGGCTGGGGTCACCCCTCCACTTT. It yields the protein CASSLTGGLGSPLHF. The chain links TRBV5-1 to TRBJ1-6; no definite D call. There are 15 residues in the CDR3. The germline V and J ends were trimmed by 2 bases and 10 bases, with 16 bases remaining between them. The germline gives CDR1 SGHRS, CDR2 YFSETQ.

The chain has TRBV4-1 and TRBJ1-3; no firm D call. The germline gives CDR1 MGHRA, CDR2 YSYEKL. The CDR3 consists of 17 residues. The V and J ends lost 1 base and 0 bases respectively, with 13 bases between them. The CDR3 spells CASSQVGQSTSGNTIYF. The CDR3 coding sequence is TGCGCCAGCAGCCAAGTGGGCCAGTCGACCTCTGGAAACACCATATATTTT.

This clone has just one count. V is TRBV11-2 and J is TRBJ2-3; tentative D call: TRBD2 (6 bases). Germline V lookup: CDR1 SGHAT, CDR2 FQNNGV. Deletions cut 3 bases from V and 3 bases from J, with 16 bases between. The CDR3 is 16 residues long. The CDR3 here is CASSFSGGVVTDTQYF. In nucleotides, the CDR3 is TGTGCCAGCAGCTTTTCTGGCGGGGTGGTTACAGATACGCAGTATTTT. The variable domain in full, completed from reference TRBV11-2 and TRBJ2-3, reads EAGVAQSPRYKIIEKRQSVAFWCNPISGHATLYWYQQILGQGPKLLIQFQNNGVVDDSQLPKDRFSAERLKGVDSTLKIQPAKLEDSAVYLCASSFSGGVVTDTQYFGPGTRLTVL.